The clone carrying this TCR beta chain was counted only a few times. Its specificity is unknown. The entirety of the isolated RNA underwent reverse transcription, so expressed TCRB transcripts were sequenced. Profiling relied on immunoSEQ multiplex PCR, and the TCRdb table lists in-frame clones only, not all of them. The sample has around 710,000 clones, 9.5% to 15% seen once. Germline CDR1 is SGDLS and CDR2 is YYNGEE. CDR3 length: 15 residues. With 4 bases clipped from V and 6 bases from J, the junction kept 7 bases outside the gene matches. Markers CD45RO/CCR7/CD25/CD127/CD95/CD27 served to sort CD4+ naive, central memory, regulatory and stem cell-like memory cells. These data are taken from a study of beta chain features in type 1 diabetes. Study conclusions and caveats: When Type 1 diabetes patients were examined, their TCRB CDR3s proved moderately but significantly shorter in all four CD4+ subsets. The VDJ junctions of type 1 diabetes patients carried fewer insertions and more deletions.

The sample consisted of naive CD4+ T cells from blood. This receptor was identified in a young man with type 1 diabetes. J is TRBJ1-5 and V is TRBV9; TRBD1 aligns across 10 bases. Written as DNA, the CDR3 is TGTGCCAGCAGCCGCGGACAGGGGGTTGGTCAGCCCCAGCATTTT. This codes for CASSRGQGVGQPQHF.